This T cell receptor beta chain was recovered during a study of blood T cells in healthy people across ages. In this sample, this clonotype turned up many times. What it binds is unknown. There are 14 residues in the CDR3. Trimming removed 4 bases at V and 5 bases at J, with 12 bases between. Germline CDR1 and CDR2: MNHEY and SVGEGT. Study-wide results and caveats: Unsorted PBMC material precluded a definitive naive versus antigen-experienced comparison. Age showed a roughly linear inverse relationship with TCR beta diversity per million T cells.

The second PCR ran roughly 7 to 12 cycles with a sample-barcoded 5' primer and J-beta primers. TCRdb redid the calling of the 5' RACE reads with MiXCR, one entry per CDR3 protein. The sample has hundreds of thousands of distinct CDR3 sequences; approximately 30% are singletons. This receptor was identified in a woman of 80 years or more in good health. The V gene is TRBV6-2 or TRBV6-3, the J gene TRBJ1-5; TRBD1 is a possible D gene (5 bases). The sequenced sample was blood. Here the CDR3 reads CASSWTGGDQPQHF. In DNA form, the CDR3 reads TGTGCCAGCAGTTGGACGGGGGGAGATCAGCCCCAGCATTTT.